This T cell receptor (beta chain) was retrieved from a study of shared clonotypes between healthy human individuals. The repertoire was sequenced with immunoSEQ multiplex PCR; TCRdb's copy has only in-frame clones and lacks some. Of around 720,000 clones listed, roughly 72% were seen once; the top ten hold roughly 1.9%. The sequence came from a woman younger than 45 in good health. The sequenced material came from memory CD4+ T cells sorted from blood. Indicated subset: CD45RA-negative fraction.

The CDR3: CASSLWGAGNTEAFF. CDR3 sequence (DNA): TGTGCCAGCAGTTTATGGGGTGCGGGGAACACTGAAGCTTTCTTT. The chain recombines TRBV28 with TRBJ1-1; D call uncertain. The germline V gene encodes CDR1 MDHEN and CDR2 SYDVKM. The CDR3 contains 15 residues. V lost 0 bases and J 1 base, leaving 9 bases between the germline ends.